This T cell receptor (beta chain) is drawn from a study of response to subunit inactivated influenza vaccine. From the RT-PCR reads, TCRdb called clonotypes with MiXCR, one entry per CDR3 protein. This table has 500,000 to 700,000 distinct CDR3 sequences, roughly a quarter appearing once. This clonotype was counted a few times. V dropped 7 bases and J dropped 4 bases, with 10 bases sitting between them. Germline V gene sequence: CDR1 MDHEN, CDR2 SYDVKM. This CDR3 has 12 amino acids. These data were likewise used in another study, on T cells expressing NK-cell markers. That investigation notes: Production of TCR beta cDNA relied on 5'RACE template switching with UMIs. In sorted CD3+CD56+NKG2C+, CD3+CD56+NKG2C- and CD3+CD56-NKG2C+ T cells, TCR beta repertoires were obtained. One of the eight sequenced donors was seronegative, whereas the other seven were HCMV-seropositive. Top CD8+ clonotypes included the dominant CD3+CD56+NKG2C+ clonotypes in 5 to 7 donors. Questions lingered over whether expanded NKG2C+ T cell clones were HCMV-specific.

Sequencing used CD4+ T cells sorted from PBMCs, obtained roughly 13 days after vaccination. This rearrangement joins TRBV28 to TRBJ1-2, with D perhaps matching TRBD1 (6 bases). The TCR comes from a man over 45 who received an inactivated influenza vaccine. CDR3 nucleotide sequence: TGTGCCAGCACTGGGACATCCTATGGCTACACCTTC. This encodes CASTGTSYGYTF.